The 28 T cell receptor beta chains below were found in one sample sequenced in a study of vaccination effects on CD4 cells after COVID-19. Following 10 days of culture, CD4+ T cells were isolated. Here immunoSEQ multiplex PCR was the method, and the copy in TCRdb shows in-frame clones only, minus some. In the table there are around 50,000 clones, 67% of which are singletons. Their specific antigens are unknown. The sequencing here drew on CD4+ T cells from PBMCs cultured without peptide, taken before COVID-19 vaccination. All receptors derive from a human donor who received a COVID-19 vaccine.

J is TRBJ1-1 and V is TRBV4-1, with TRBD1 matching over 8 bases. From germline, CDR1 is MGHRA and CDR2 YSYEKL. J lost 1 base, V lost 1 base, and 5 bases had no gene match. The CDR3 runs to 16 residues. CDR3 amino acids: CASSQGDRKPNTEAFF. The CDR3 bases are TGCGCCAGCAGCCAAGGGGACAGGAAACCGAACACTGAAGCTTTCTTT.

V is TRBV12-5 and J is TRBJ2-5, with TRBD1 matching 9 bases. The CDR3 extends over 16 amino acids. V trimming: 0 bases; J trimming: 1 base; junction bases outside the gene matches: 3. Germline CDR1 LGHNT, CDR2 FRNRAP. CDR3 sequence reads: CASGLVTGGRQETQYF. The CDR3, as DNA: TGTGCTAGTGGTTTGGTGACAGGGGGACGCCAAGAGACCCAGTACTTC.

The chain combines TRBV7-2 with TRBJ2-1; 7 bases align to TRBD2. Germline CDR1 and CDR2: SGHTA and FQGNSA. Trimming took 4 bases from V and 6 from J; bases not matched to a gene: 9. The CDR3 totals 15 residues. CDR3: CASSSARTRGNEQFF. The CDR3 DNA reads TGTGCCAGCAGCTCCGCGAGGACTAGGGGCAATGAGCAGTTCTTC.

The table lists this clone with a count of one. This chain links TRBV5-1 with TRBJ2-5; TRBD2 might be the D (6 bases). V lost 0 bases and J lost 5, with 8 bases in between. CDR1 is SGHRS, CDR2 YFSETQ, per germline. This CDR3 spans 13 amino acids. For the CDR3, the DNA is TGCGCCAGCAGCTTGGCTAGCGTGGAGACCCAGTACTTC. It yields the protein CASSLASVETQYF.

The CDR3 DNA reads TGTGCCAGCCCTTCTGGGGGCAGGGCGATGAACACTGAAGCTTTCTTT. Protein product: CASPSGGRAMNTEAFF. The chain uses TRBV2 and TRBJ1-1, with D perhaps TRBD1 (6 bases). The CDR3 is 16 residues long. Trimming pared 8 bases from V and 0 bases from J, leaving 19 bases between. Per germline, CDR1 SNHLY and CDR2 FYNNEI.

This clone has just one count. V and J are TRBV28 and TRBJ1-1; D gene uncertain. Per the germline V gene, CDR1 is MDHEN and CDR2 is SYDVKM. Deletions cut 3 bases from V and 1 base from J, with 12 bases between. The CDR3 sequence is 15 residues long. CDR3 in amino acids: CASSFPAVGNTEAFF. CDR3 nucleotide sequence: TGTGCCAGCAGTTTCCCCGCCGTGGGGAACACTGAAGCTTTCTTT.

The rearrangement links TRBV2 to TRBJ2-7; D may be TRBD2 (6 bases). The ends were cut back, 2 bases at V and 9 bases at J, with 17 bases in the middle. CDR3 length: 14 amino acids. Germline lookup yields CDR1 SNHLY and CDR2 FYNNEI. DNA of the CDR3: TGTGCCAGCAGTGAATTCGGGGGTTCTATTGCGCAGTACTTC. Encoded protein: CASSEFGGSIAQYF.

The V call is TRBV6-5, the J call TRBJ2-5; the D gene is possibly TRBD1 (5 bases). Trimming cost V 4 bases and J 7 bases, with 13 bases left between them. Germline V lookup: CDR1 MNHEY, CDR2 SVGAGI. The CDR3 is made up of 13 amino acids. The CDR3 bases are TGTGCCAGCAGTTCTCAGGGTACAAGGACCCAGTACTTC. It encodes CASSSQGTRTQYF.

This clone occurred once. The chain couples TRBV15 to TRBJ2-3, with D hard to call. This CDR3 spans 13 amino acids. In germline, CDR1 is LNHNV, CDR2 YYDKDF (reference sequence). Trimming stripped 5 bases from V and 5 bases from J, with 11 bases between. The CDR3 sequence: CATSPRFEDTQYF. The CDR3 coding sequence is TGTGCCACCAGCCCCCGTTTTGAAGATACGCAGTATTTT. The full variable domain, with the rest looked up from reference TRBV15 and TRBJ2-3, is DAMVIQNPRYQVTQFGKPVTLSCSQTLNHNVMYWYQQKSSQAPKLLFHYYDKDFNNEADTPDNFQSRRPNTSFCFLDIRSPGLGDTAMYLCATSPRFEDTQYFGPGTRLTVL.

This sequence joins TRBV4-3 and TRBJ1-3; a possible D gene is TRBD1 (6 bases). This CDR3 spans 17 amino acids. Per germline, CDR1 LGHNA and CDR2 YSLEER. Trimming left V 0 bases short and J 3 bases short, with 15 bases between. The CDR3 DNA reads TGCGCCAGCAGCCAAGATCATAAGGGGGTTCTTGGAAACACCATATATTTT. This translates into CASSQDHKGVLGNTIYF.

The chain uses TRBV7-9 and TRBJ2-1; perhaps TRBD2 as D (6 bases). The length of the CDR3 is 15 residues. Germline values: CDR1 SEHNR, CDR2 FQNEAQ (reference sequence). V lost 1 base and J lost 8, with 15 bases in between. The CDR3 bases are TGTGCCAGCAGCTTAGGCCCCTGGGGGGTGGATGAGCAGTTCTTC. Protein product: CASSLGPWGVDEQFF.

The chain has TRBV9 and TRBJ2-2; 9 nucleotides line up with TRBD1. The CDR3 runs 15 residues. Germline V lookup: CDR1 SGDLS, CDR2 YYNGEE. The V gene end was trimmed by 4 bases and the J gene end by 7 bases; junction bases not matched to a gene: 8. The CDR3 DNA reads as TGTGCCAGCAGCCCCGGGACAGGGTTTGGCGGGGAGCTGTTTTTT. This sequence encodes CASSPGTGFGGELFF. Full variable domain (remainder filled in from reference TRBV9 and TRBJ2-2): DSGVTQTPKHLITATGQRVTLRCSPRSGDLSVYWYQQSLDQGLQFLIQYYNGEERAKGNILERFSAQQFPDLHSELNLSSLELGDSALYFCASSPGTGFGGELFFGEGSRLTVL.

CDR3 protein: CASSYTSGDYTGELFF. Here the CDR3 DNA reads TGTGCCAGCAGTTACACTAGCGGGGATTACACCGGGGAGCTGTTTTTT. The gene calls are TRBV6-2 or TRBV6-3 and TRBJ2-2; 10 bases are a match to TRBD2. With 2 bases clipped from V and 3 bases from J, the junction kept 3 bases outside the gene matches. The germline CDR1 and CDR2 sequences are MNHEY and SVGEGT. The CDR3 covers 16 residues.

This clone was picked up a small number of times. The rearrangement uses TRBV7-9 and TRBJ2-2, with D unresolved. The germline CDR1 and CDR2 sequences are SEHNR and FQNEAQ (reference sequence). V was clipped by 2 bases and J by 5 bases, with 3 bases between them. The CDR3 length is 12 residues. In DNA form, the CDR3 reads TGTGCCAGCAGCTTATTAACCGGGGAGCTGTTTTTT. Translating it yields CASSLLTGELFF.

This rearrangement joins TRBV7-2 to TRBJ2-2; tentative D call: TRBD1 (7 bases). The CDR3 totals 16 residues. From germline, CDR1 is SGHTA and CDR2 FQGNSA. V was clipped by 3 bases and J by 1 base, with 12 bases between them. Here the CDR3 DNA reads TGTGCCAGCAGCTTCCAGGGGGGCCGGAACACCGGGGAGCTGTTTTTT. Protein: CASSFQGGRNTGELFF.

This clone was recorded a few times. The chain uses TRBV5-1 and TRBJ1-3; weak D call: TRBD1 (5 bases). Germline values: CDR1 SGHRS, CDR2 YFSETQ. Trimming cost V 0 bases and J 0 bases, with 7 bases left between them. CDR3 length: 15 amino acids. CDR3 in amino acids: CASSLGQSSGNTIYF. CDR3 nucleotide sequence: TGCGCCAGCAGCTTGGGACAGAGCTCTGGAAACACCATATATTTT.

The rearrangement uses TRBV2 and TRBJ1-4, with D unclear. Germline V gene data show CDR1 as SNHLY and CDR2 as FYNNEI. V lost 0 bases to trimming and J lost 12 bases, with 11 bases between them. The CDR3 is made up of 13 amino acids. The CDR3 DNA is TGTGCCAGCAGTGAAGCATCGGGAATGGAACTGTTTTTT. Its protein is CASSEASGMELFF.

The V call is TRBV18, the J call TRBJ2-2, with D possibly matching TRBD1 (5 bases). V was trimmed by 3 bases and J by 6 bases, leaving 5 bases between them. The CDR3 loop spans 12 amino acids. The V gene's germline CDR1 is KGHSH and CDR2 LQKENI. This chain's CDR3 is CASSPRAGELFF. In DNA, the CDR3 is TGTGCCAGCTCACCCAGGGCCGGGGAGCTGTTTTTT.

J is TRBJ2-4 and V is TRBV30; 13 bases line up with TRBD2. The trim removed 2 bases at V and 0 bases at J, leaving 10 bases unmatched. Germline V gene data show CDR1 as GTSNPN and CDR2 as SVGIG (reference sequence). This CDR3 is 19 amino acids long. In nucleotides, the CDR3 is TGTGCCTGGAGTAGGACTAGCGGGGGTGGCATTATAGCCAAAAACATTCAGTACTTC. Translated: CAWSRTSGGGIIAKNIQYF.

The chain recombines TRBV7-3 with TRBJ1-2; the match to TRBD1 covers 7 bases. Germline CDR1 SGHTA, CDR2 FQGTGA. The CDR3 runs to 13 residues. V lost 5 bases, J lost 6 bases, and 6 bases stayed unmatched. CDR3 in DNA: TGTGCCAGCAGCCCGGGACAGACCCATGGCTACACCTTC. This codes for CASSPGQTHGYTF.

V usage is TRBV24-1 and J usage is TRBJ2-3, with 11 bases fitting TRBD2. CDR1 and CDR2 from the germline V gene are KGHDR and SFDVKD. The V and J ends lost 7 bases and 1 base, in that order; junction bases with no gene match: 3. The CDR3 consists of 15 residues. The CDR3 protein is CATRRGLAGTDTQYF. The CDR3 bases are TGTGCCACCAGACGGGGACTAGCGGGCACAGATACGCAGTATTTT.

This chain joins TRBV19 and TRBJ2-2; 7 bases agree with TRBD1. The CDR3 runs to 13 residues. The V segment lost 4 bases and the J segment 8 bases; nucleotides outside the gene matches: 4. Germline CDR1 and CDR2: LNHDA and SQIVND (reference sequence). CDR3 loop: CASSTTGIGELFF. The CDR3 nucleotides read TGTGCCAGTAGTACGACAGGGATTGGGGAGCTGTTTTTT.

The chain combines TRBV6-5 with TRBJ1-2, with a possible D match to TRBD1 (6 bases). Germline CDR1 and CDR2: MNHEY and SVGAGI. The V gene lost 0 bases and the J gene lost 7 bases, with 12 bases spanning the gap. The CDR3 extends over 14 amino acids. This chain's CDR3 is CASSYSSQGFGYTF. The CDR3 nucleotides read TGTGCCAGCAGTTACTCGTCCCAGGGGTTTGGCTACACCTTC.

This clone was detected a few times. This sequence joins TRBV2 and TRBJ1-1, with D perhaps TRBD1 (6 bases). Germline-derived CDR1 and CDR2 are SNHLY and FYNNEI. The V and J ends lost 6 bases and 3 bases respectively, with 11 bases between them. This CDR3 is 13 amino acids long. The CDR3 DNA reads as TGTGCCAGCAGCGGCACAGGGTACACTGAAGCTTTCTTT. It encodes CASSGTGYTEAFF.

This clone was counted only a few times. This rearrangement joins TRBV25-1 to TRBJ2-7; weak D call: TRBD2 (5 bases). V was clipped by 3 bases and J by 0 bases, with 9 bases between them. Germline loops: CDR1 MGHDK, CDR2 SYGVNS. This CDR3 spans 14 amino acids. The CDR3 protein is CASSEDSSSYEQYF. Written as DNA, the CDR3 is TGTGCCAGCAGTGAGGACTCCTCCTCCTACGAGCAGTACTTC.

The gene calls are TRBV28 and TRBJ2-5; 9 nucleotides line up with TRBD1. This CDR3 has 14 residues. V shed 5 bases, J shed 4 bases, and the junction held 5 bases outside the gene matches. In germline, CDR1 is MDHEN, CDR2 SYDVKM. In nucleotides, the CDR3 is TGTGCCAGCAGTAAGACAGGGGGGGCAGAGACCCAGTACTTC. Translation: CASSKTGGAETQYF. The variable domain in full, with the rest retrieved from reference TRBV28 and TRBJ2-5, is DVKVTQSSRYLVKRTGEKVFLECVQDMDHENMFWYRQDPGLGLRLIYFSYDVKMKEKGDIPEGYSVSREKKERFSLILESASTNQTSMYLCASSKTGGAETQYFGPGTRLLVL.

The rearrangement joins TRBV5-4 to TRBJ1-2; no definite D call. The CDR3 has 14 amino acids. Germline V lookup: CDR1 SGHNT, CDR2 YYREEE (reference sequence). Deletions cut 4 bases from V and 3 bases from J, with 13 bases between. Here the CDR3 DNA reads TGTGCCAGCAGCCCCACACTCCCTGACTATGGCTACACCTTC. This sequence encodes CASSPTLPDYGYTF. The variable domain in full, completed from reference TRBV5-4 and TRBJ1-2, reads ETGVTQSPTHLIKTRGQQVTLRCSSQSGHNTVSWYQQALGQGPQFIFQYYREEENGRGNFPPRFSGLQFPNYSSELNVNALELDDSALYLCASSPTLPDYGYTFGSGTRLTVV.

The chain is built from TRBV6-5 and TRBJ2-5, with 8 bases aligning to TRBD2. Germline V CDR1 and CDR2: MNHEY, SVGAGI. V gave up 5 bases and J gave up 5 bases; unmatched junction bases: 10. The length of the CDR3 is 15 residues. CDR3 in DNA: TGTGCCAGCAGTCCGCCGGGGGGGGCAGGGGAGACCCAGTACTTC. Its translation: CASSPPGGAGETQYF.